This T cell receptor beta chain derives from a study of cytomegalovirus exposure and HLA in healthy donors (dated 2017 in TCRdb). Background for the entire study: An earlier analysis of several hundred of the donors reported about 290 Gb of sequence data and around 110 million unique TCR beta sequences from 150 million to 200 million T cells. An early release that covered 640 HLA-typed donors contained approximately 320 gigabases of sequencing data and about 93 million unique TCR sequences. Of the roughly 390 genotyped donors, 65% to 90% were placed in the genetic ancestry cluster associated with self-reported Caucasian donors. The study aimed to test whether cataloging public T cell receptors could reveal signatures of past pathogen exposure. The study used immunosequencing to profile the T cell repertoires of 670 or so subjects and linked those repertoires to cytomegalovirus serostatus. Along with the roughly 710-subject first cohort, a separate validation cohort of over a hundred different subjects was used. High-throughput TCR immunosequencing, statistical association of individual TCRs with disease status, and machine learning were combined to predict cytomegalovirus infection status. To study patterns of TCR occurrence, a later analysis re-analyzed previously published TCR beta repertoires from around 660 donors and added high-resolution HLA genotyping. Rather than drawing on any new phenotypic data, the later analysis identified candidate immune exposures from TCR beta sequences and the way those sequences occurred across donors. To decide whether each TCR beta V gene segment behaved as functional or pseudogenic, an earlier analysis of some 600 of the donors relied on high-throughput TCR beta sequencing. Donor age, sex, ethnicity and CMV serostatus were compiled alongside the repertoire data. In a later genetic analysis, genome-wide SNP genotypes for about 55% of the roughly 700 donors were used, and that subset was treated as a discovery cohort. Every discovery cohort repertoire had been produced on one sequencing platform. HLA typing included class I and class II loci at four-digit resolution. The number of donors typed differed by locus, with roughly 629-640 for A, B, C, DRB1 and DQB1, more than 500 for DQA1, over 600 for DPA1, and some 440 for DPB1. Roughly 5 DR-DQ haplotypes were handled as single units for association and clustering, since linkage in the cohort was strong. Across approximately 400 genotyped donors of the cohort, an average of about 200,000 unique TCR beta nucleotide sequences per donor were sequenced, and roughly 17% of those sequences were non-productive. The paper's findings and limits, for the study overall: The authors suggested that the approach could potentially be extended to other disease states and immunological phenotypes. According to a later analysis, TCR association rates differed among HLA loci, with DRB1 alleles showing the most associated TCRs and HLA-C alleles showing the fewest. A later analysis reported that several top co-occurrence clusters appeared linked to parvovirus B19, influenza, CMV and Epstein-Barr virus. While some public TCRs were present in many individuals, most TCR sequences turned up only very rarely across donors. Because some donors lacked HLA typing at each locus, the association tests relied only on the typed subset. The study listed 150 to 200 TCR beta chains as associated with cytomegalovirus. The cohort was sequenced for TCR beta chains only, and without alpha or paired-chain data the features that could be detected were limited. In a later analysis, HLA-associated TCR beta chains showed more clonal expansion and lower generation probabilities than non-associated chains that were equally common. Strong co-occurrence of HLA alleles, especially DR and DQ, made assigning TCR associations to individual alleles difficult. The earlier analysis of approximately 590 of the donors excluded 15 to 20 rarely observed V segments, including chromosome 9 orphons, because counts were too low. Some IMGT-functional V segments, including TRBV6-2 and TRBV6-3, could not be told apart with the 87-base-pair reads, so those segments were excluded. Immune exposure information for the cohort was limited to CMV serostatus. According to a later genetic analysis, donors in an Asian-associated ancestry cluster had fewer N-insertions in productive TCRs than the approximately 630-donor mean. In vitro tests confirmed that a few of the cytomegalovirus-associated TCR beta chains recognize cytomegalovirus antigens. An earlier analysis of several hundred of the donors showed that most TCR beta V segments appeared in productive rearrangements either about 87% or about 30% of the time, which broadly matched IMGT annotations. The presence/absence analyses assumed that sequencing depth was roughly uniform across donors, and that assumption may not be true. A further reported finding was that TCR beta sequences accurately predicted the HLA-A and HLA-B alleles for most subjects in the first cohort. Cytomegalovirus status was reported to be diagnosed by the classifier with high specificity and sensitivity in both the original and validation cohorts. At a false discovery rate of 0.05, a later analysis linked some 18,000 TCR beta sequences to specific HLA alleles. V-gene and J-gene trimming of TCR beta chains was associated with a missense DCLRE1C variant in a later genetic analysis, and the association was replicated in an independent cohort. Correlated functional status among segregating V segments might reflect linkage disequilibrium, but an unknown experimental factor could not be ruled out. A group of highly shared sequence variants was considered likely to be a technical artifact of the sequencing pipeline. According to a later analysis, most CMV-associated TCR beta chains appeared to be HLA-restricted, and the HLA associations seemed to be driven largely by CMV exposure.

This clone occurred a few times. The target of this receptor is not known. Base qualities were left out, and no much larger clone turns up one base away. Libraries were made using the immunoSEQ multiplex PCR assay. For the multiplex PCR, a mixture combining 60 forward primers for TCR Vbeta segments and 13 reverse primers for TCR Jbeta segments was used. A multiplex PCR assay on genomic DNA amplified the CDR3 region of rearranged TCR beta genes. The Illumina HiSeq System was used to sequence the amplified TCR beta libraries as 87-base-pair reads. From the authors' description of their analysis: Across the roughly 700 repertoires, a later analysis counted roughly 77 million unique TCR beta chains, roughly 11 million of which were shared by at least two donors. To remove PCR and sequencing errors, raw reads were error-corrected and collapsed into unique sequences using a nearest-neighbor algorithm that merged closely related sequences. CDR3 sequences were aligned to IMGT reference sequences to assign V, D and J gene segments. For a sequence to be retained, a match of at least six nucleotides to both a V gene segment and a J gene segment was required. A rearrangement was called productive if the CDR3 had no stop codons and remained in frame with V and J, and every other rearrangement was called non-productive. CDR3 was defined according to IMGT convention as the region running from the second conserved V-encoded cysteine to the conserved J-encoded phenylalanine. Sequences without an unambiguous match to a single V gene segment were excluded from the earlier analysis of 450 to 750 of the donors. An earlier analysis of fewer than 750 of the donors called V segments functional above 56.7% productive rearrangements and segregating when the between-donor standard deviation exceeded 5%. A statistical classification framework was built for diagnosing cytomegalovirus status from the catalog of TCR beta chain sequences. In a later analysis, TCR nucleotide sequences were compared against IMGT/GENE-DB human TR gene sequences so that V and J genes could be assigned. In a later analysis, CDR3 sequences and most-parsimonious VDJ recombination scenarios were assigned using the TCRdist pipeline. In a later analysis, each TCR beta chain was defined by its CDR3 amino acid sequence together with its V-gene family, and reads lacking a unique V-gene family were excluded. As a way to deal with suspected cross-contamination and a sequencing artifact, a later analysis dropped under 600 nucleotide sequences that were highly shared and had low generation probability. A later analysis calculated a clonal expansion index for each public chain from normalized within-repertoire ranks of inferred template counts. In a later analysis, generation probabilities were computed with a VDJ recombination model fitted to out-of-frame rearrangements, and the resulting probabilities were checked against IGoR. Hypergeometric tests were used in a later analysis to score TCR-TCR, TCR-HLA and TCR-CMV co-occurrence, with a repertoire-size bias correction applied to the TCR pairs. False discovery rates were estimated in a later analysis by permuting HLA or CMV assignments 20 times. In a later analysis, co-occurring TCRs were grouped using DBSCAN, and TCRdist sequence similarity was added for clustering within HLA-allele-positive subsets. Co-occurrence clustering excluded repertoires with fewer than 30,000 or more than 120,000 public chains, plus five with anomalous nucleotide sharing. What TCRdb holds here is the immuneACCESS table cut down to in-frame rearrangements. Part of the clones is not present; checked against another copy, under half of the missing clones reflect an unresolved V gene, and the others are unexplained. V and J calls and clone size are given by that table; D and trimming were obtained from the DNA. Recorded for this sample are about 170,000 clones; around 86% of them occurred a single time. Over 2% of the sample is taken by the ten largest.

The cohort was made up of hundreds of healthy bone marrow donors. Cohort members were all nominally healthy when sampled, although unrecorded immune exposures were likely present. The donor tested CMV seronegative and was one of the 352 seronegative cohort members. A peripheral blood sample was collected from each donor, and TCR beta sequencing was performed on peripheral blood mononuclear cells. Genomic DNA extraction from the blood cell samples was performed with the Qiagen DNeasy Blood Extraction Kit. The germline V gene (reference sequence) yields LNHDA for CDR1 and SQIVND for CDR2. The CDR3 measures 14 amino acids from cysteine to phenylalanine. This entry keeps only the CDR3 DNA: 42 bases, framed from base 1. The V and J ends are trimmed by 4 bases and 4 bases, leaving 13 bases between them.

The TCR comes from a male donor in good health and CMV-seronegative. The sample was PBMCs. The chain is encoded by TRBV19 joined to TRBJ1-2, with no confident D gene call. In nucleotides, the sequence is TGTGCCAGTAGTACAGTGCATGGTGGCTATGGCTACACCTTC. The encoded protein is CASSTVHGGYGYTF.